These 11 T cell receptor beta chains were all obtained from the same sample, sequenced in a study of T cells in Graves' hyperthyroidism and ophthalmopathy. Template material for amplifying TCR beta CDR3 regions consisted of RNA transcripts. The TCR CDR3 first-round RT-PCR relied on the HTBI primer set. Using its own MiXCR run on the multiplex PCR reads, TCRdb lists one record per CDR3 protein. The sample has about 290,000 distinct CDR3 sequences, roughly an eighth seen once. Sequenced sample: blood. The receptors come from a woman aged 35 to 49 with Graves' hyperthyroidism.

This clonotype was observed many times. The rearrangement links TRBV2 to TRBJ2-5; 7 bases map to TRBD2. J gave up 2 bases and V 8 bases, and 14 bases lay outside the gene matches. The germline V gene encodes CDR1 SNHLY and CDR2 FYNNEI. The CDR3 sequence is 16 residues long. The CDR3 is CASGSPGGRRQETQYF. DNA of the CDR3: TGTGCCAGCGGGTCCCCGGGAGGCCGGCGGCAAGAGACCCAGTACTTC.

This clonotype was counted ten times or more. Written as DNA, the CDR3 is TGTGCCACCAGTGAAGGAGGGGCGCGGACTGAAGCTTTCTTT. This translates into CATSEGGARTEAFF. This chain connects TRBV24-1 to TRBJ1-1, with a weak D call TRBD1 (5 bases). The V gene lost 4 bases and the J gene lost 5 bases, with 13 bases spanning the gap. Germline V gene sequence: CDR1 KGHDR, CDR2 SFDVKD. The CDR3 loop spans 14 amino acids.

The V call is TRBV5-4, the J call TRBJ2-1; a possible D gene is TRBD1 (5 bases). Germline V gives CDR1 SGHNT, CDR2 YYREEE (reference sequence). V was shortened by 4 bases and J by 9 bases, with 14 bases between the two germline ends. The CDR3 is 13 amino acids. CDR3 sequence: CASSPTQELEQFF. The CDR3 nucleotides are TGTGCCAGCAGCCCTACACAGGAGCTTGAGCAGTTCTTC. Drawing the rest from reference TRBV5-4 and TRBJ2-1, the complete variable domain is ETGVTQSPTHLIKTRGQQVTLRCSSQSGHNTVSWYQQALGQGPQFIFQYYREEENGRGNFPPRFSGLQFPNYSSELNVNALELDDSALYLCASSPTQELEQFFGPGTRLTVL.

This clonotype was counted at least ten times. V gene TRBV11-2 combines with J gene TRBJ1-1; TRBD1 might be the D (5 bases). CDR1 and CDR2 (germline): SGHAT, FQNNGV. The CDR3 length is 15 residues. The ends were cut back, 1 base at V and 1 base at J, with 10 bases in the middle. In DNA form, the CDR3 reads TGTGCCAGCAGCTTAGTGCGGGGACGGAACACTGAAGCTTTCTTT. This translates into CASSLVRGRNTEAFF.

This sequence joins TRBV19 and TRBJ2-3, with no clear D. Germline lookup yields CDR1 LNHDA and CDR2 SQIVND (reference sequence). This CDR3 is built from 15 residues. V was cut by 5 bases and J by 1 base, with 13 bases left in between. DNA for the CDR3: TGTGCCAGTAGTTCATGGACCGACGGCACAGATACGCAGTATTTT. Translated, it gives CASSSWTDGTDTQYF.

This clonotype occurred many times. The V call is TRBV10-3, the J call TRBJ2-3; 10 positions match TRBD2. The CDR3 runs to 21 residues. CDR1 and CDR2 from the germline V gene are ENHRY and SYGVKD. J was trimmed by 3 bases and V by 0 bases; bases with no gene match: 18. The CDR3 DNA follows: TGTGCCATCAGTGAGTCGAACCCTAGCGGGAGAGCGGGGAGGAGGACAGATACGCAGTATTTT. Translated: CAISESNPSGRAGRRTDTQYF.

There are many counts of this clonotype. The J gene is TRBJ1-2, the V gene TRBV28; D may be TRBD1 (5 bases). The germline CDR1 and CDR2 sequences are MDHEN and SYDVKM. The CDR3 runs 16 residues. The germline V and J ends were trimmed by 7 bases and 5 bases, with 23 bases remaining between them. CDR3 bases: TGTGCCAGCATTCGGGCCTTCCGGGACGGCGATTATGGCTACACCTTC. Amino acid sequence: CASIRAFRDGDYGYTF.

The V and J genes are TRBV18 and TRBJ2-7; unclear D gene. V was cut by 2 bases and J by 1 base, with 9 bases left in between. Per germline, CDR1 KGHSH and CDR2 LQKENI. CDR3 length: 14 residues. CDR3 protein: CASSPTRGSYEQYF. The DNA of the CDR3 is TGTGCCAGCTCACCAACTCGAGGTTCCTACGAGCAGTACTTC.

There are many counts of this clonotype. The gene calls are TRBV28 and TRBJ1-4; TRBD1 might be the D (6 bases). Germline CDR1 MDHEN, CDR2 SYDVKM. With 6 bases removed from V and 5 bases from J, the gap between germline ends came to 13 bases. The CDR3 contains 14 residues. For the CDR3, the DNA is TGTGCCAGCAGGTCAGGGGCCCCCAATGAAAAACTGTTTTTT. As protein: CASRSGAPNEKLFF.

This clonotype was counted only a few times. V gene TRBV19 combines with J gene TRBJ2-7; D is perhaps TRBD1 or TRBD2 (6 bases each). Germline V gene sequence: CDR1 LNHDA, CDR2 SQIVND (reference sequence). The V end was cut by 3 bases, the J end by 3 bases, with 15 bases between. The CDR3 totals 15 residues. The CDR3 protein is CASSILSRGHYEQYF. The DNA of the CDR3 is TGTGCCAGTAGTATCCTTTCCCGGGGGCACTACGAGCAGTACTTC.

CDR3 amino acids: CASSLEFQGAFSNTEAFF. CDR3 DNA: TGCGCCAGCAGCTTGGAATTCCAGGGGGCCTTCTCAAACACTGAAGCTTTCTTT. J is TRBJ1-1 and V is TRBV5-1; 8 positions agree with TRBD1. Trimming cost V 0 bases and J 2 bases; bases outside gene matches: 12. The length of the CDR3 is 18 residues. Germline V gene sequence: CDR1 SGHRS, CDR2 YFSETQ.